This TCR beta chain was identified during a study of response to subunit inactivated influenza vaccine. This clonotype was observed a handful of times. TCRdb reprocessed the RT-PCR reads via MiXCR and lists one record per CDR3 protein. This table holds about 570,000 distinct CDR3 sequences, approximately 10% found once. V dropped 3 bases and J dropped 7; count of bases not matched to a gene: 8. The germline CDR1 and CDR2 sequences are KGHDR and SFDVKD. The CDR3 covers 17 residues. These same records also appear under a second study, on T cells expressing NK-cell markers. Per that study: UMI-tagged 5'RACE template switching yielded the TCR beta cDNA. An anti-gamma-delta TCR antibody restricted sorting to alpha-beta TCR T cells in several experiments. In about 6 donors, dominant CD3+CD56+NKG2C+ clonotypes ranked among the top 10 CD8+ clonotypes.

The sequenced sample was PBMCs from blood, obtained on the day of vaccination. The rearrangement joins TRBV24-1 to TRBJ2-1; TRBD2 aligns across 13 bases. The clonotype comes from a man in his forties or fifties who received an inactivated influenza vaccine. The CDR3 region has the DNA TGTGCCACCAGTGATAGAATAACTAGCGGGAGGGTAAATGAGCAGTTCTTC. The encoded protein is CATSDRITSGRVNEQFF.